These 25 T cell receptor beta chains originate from one sample sequenced in a study of relationships among human T cell subsets. TCR alpha and beta CDR3s were amplified from mRNA by semiquantitative ARM-PCR. Tagged nested gene-specific primers were used first, then communal superprimers amplified exponentially. Via MiXCR, TCRdb re-called the multiplex PCR reads, giving one row per CDR3 protein. Altogether 6,700 or so distinct CDR3 sequences are present, approximately 70% being singletons, with the ten largest covering around 50%. From pooled CD4+ and CD8+ T cells, anti-CD45RA microbeads isolated naive plus transitional cells. The sequenced sample was naive and transitional (CD45RA+) T cells sorted from blood. These receptors all come from a man aged 40-50 years in good health.

There are a few counts of this clonotype. The chain combines TRBV7-6 with TRBJ2-3; D not certain. Germline CDR1 is SGHVS and CDR2 is FNYEAQ. With 0 bases removed from V and 4 bases from J, the gap between germline ends came to 5 bases. The CDR3 runs 13 residues. This CDR3 is CASSLAAPDTQYF. CDR3 coding DNA: TGTGCCAGCAGCTTAGCAGCTCCAGATACGCAGTATTTT.

The V call is TRBV6-5, the J call TRBJ2-1; D gene uncertain. The germline CDR1 and CDR2 sequences are MNHEY and SVGAGI. The CDR3 is made up of 14 amino acids. The V and J ends lost 6 bases and 3 bases respectively, with 12 bases between them. CDR3 loop: CASRSGSDYNEQFF. CDR3 nucleotide sequence: TGTGCCAGCAGATCCGGGTCTGACTACAATGAGCAGTTCTTC.

With regard to this clonotype: A read error may account for a junction end that differs from germline. The gene calls are TRBV12-3 or TRBV12-4 and TRBJ2-1, with D possibly being TRBD1 or TRBD2 (5 bases each). The CDR3 sequence is 14 residues long. The CDR3 nucleotides are TGTACCAGCAGTACACCCGGGACCTCCAATGAGCAGTTCTTC. Translated: CTSSTPGTSNEQFF.

Comments on this clonotype: At one end the junction does not follow the germline gene, possibly because of a read error. This rearrangement joins TRBV10-3 to TRBJ2-7; D might be TRBD2 (6 bases). The CDR3 covers 14 residues. CDR1 and CDR2 from the germline V gene are ENHRY and SYGVKD. The CDR3, as DNA: TGTGCCATCAGTGTTGGCGGGGCACCCTACAAGCAGTACTTC. As protein: CAISVGGAPYKQYF.

The chain joins TRBV12-3 or TRBV12-4 to TRBJ2-7; 10 bases agree with TRBD2. CDR3 size: 13 residues. The junction had 3 bases not matched to a gene; V was cut back by 5 bases and J by 5 bases. For the CDR3, the DNA is TGTGCCAGCAGTCCCGGGACTAGCGACGAGCAGTACTTC. Protein product: CASSPGTSDEQYF.

V usage is TRBV11-2 and J usage is TRBJ2-1; D might be TRBD2 (6 bases). Trimming removed 5 bases at V and 6 bases at J, with 11 bases between. This CDR3 comprises 13 residues. CDR1 and CDR2 (germline): SGHAT, FQNNGV. CDR3 protein: CASSPLGGNEQFF. The DNA of the CDR3 is TGTGCCAGCAGCCCCCTCGGGGGCAATGAGCAGTTCTTC.

The sample holds a few counts of this clonotype. The gene calls are TRBV27 and TRBJ1-2; D may be TRBD1 (5 bases). The length of the CDR3 is 13 residues. Germline assignment: CDR1 MNHEY and CDR2 SMNVEV (reference sequence). The ends were cut back, 4 bases at V and 6 bases at J, with 12 bases in the middle. In nucleotides, the CDR3 is TGTGCCAGCAGTTCTGGAGGGGCTGATGGCTACACCTTC. It yields the protein CASSSGGADGYTF.

The gene calls are TRBV7-9 and TRBJ2-1, with D perhaps matching TRBD2 (5 bases). The length of the CDR3 is 10 residues. Germline V gives CDR1 SEHNR, CDR2 FQNEAQ (reference sequence). Trimming cost V 11 bases and J 6 bases, with 8 bases left between them. The CDR3, as DNA: TGTGCCGGAGGACCCAATGAGCAGTTCTTC. Translating it yields CAGGPNEQFF.

This clonotype was seen more than once but under ten times. An end of the junction differs from the germline gene, which may be a read error. The CDR3 DNA is TGTGCCATCAGTGACGTGGGGATCGGGATGAACACTGAGGCTTTCTTT. Its translation: CAISDVGIGMNTEAFF. The V gene is TRBV10-3, the J gene TRBJ1-1; D not certain. The CDR3 runs 16 residues. CDR1 and CDR2 from the germline V gene are ENHRY and SYGVKD.

The V gene is TRBV7-8, the J gene TRBJ1-1; perhaps TRBD1 as D (6 bases). Germline CDR1 SGHVS, CDR2 FQNEAQ. Trimming pared 3 bases from V and 0 bases from J, leaving 11 bases between. CDR3 length: 15 residues. The CDR3 DNA is TGTGCCAGCAGCTTTTGGGACACCATGAACACTGAAGCTTTCTTT. It codes for CASSFWDTMNTEAFF.

This rearrangement joins TRBV11-2 to TRBJ2-5; either TRBD1 or TRBD2 may supply D (5 bases each). The V gene lost 7 bases and the J gene lost 4 bases, with 16 bases spanning the gap. The length of the CDR3 is 14 residues. CDR1 SGHAT and CDR2 FQNNGV come from the germline V gene. The CDR3: CASIQGHRGETQYF. The DNA of the CDR3 is TGTGCCAGCATTCAAGGACACCGGGGAGAGACCCAGTACTTC.

CDR3: CASSYSRELVYNEQFF. CDR3 DNA sequence: TGTGCCAGCAGTTACAGTCGGGAGTTGGTCTACAATGAGCAGTTCTTC. The rearrangement uses TRBV12-3 or TRBV12-4 and TRBJ2-1, with D possibly being TRBD2 (6 bases). V was clipped by 4 bases and J by 3 bases, with 16 bases between them. The CDR3 length is 16 residues.

V and J are TRBV4-1 and TRBJ1-1; tentatively, D is TRBD1 (5 bases). V lost 4 bases and J 0 bases, leaving 9 bases between the germline ends. The CDR3 is 14 residues long. Germline V gene lookup returns CDR1 MGHRA and CDR2 YSYEKL. The CDR3 nucleotides read TGCGCCAGCAGCCGGGGGGGGATGAACACTGAAGCTTTCTTT. This encodes CASSRGGMNTEAFF.

The rearrangement uses TRBV16 and TRBJ2-7; D is possibly TRBD2 (6 bases). This CDR3 spans 13 amino acids. Trimming stripped 0 bases from V and 4 bases from J, with 7 bases between. The V gene's germline CDR1 is KGHSY and CDR2 FQNENV. The CDR3 nucleotides read TGTGCCAGCAGCCAATCGGGGGGATACGAGCAGTACTTC. Translated: CASSQSGGYEQYF.

V and J are TRBV19 and TRBJ2-1; 10 nucleotides line up with TRBD2. Germline-derived CDR1 and CDR2 are LNHDA and SQIVND (reference sequence). The junction had 3 bases not matched to a gene; V was cut back by 2 bases and J by 2 bases. The CDR3 has 16 amino acids. The chain's CDR3 is CASSIRTSGAYNEQFF. The CDR3 DNA reads as TGTGCCAGTAGTATACGGACTAGCGGAGCCTACAATGAGCAGTTCTTC.

The gene calls are TRBV7-8 and TRBJ2-2; 8 nucleotides match TRBD1. The germline CDR1 and CDR2 sequences are SGHVS and FQNEAQ. The CDR3 consists of 16 residues. The J segment lost 4 bases and the V segment lost 5 bases, leaving 9 bases of the junction unmatched. The CDR3 sequence: CASSPRTGRSTGELFF. The CDR3 bases are TGTGCCAGCAGCCCCCGGACAGGGAGGTCCACCGGGGAGCTGTTTTTT. Supplemented by reference TRBV7-8 and TRBJ2-2, the full variable domain reads GAGVSQSPRYKVAKRGQDVALRCDPISGHVSLFWYQQALGQGPEFLTYFQNEAQLDKSGLPSDRFFAERPEGSVSTLKIQRTQQEDSAVYLCASSPRTGRSTGELFFGEGSRLTVL.

The V gene is TRBV28, the J gene TRBJ1-2; no firm D call. The CDR3 covers 14 residues. Germline V lookup: CDR1 MDHEN, CDR2 SYDVKM. Between the trimmed V and J ends, which lost 5 bases and 7 bases, there was a span of 17 bases. Here the CDR3 reads CASSLSRVASGYTF. Here the CDR3 DNA reads TGTGCCAGCAGTCTATCCCGGGTGGCATCTGGCTACACCTTC.

This clonotype has only a few counts. J is TRBJ1-2 and V is TRBV3-1, with D perhaps matching TRBD1 (6 bases). The V end was cut by 5 bases, the J end by 7 bases, with 17 bases between. Germline assignment: CDR1 LGHDT and CDR2 YNNKEL (reference sequence). The CDR3 consists of 14 residues. CDR3 nucleotide sequence: TGTGCCAGCAGCTATCGGACAGACCTTCTTGGCTACACCTTC. This sequence encodes CASSYRTDLLGYTF.

This chain uses TRBV20-1 with TRBJ1-5; no clear D gene. Germline CDR1 DFQATT, CDR2 SNEGSKA (reference sequence). The CDR3 length is 13 residues. V was clipped by 6 bases and J by 4 bases, with 13 bases between them. CDR3 in amino acids: CSAPRRDNQPQHF. CDR3 DNA sequence: TGCAGTGCCCCTCGGAGGGATAATCAGCCCCAGCATTTT.

The gene calls are TRBV14 and TRBJ2-3, with D tentatively TRBD1 (6 bases). CDR3 length equals 13 residues. Germline-derived CDR1 and CDR2 are SGHDN and FVKESK. Trimming left V 2 bases short and J 8 bases short, with 11 bases between. CDR3 bases: TGTGCCAGCAGCCAAAGAGGGGGAAGTACGCAGTATTTT. Amino acids: CASSQRGGSTQYF.

This clonotype was observed a handful of times. CDR3 residues: CASSRGGEGKYEQYF. Here the CDR3 DNA reads TGCGCCAGCAGCCGCGGCGGGGAGGGTAAATACGAGCAGTACTTC. The chain couples TRBV4-1 to TRBJ2-7; 7 nucleotides line up with TRBD2. CDR3 size: 15 residues. Germline V CDR1 and CDR2: MGHRA, YSYEKL. V trimming: 4 bases; J trimming: 4 bases; junction bases outside the gene matches: 10.

The V and J genes are TRBV20-1 and TRBJ2-7, with 8 bases identical to TRBD1. The CDR3 totals 15 residues. Germline V gene sequence: CDR1 DFQATT, CDR2 SNEGSKA (reference sequence). The V gene end was trimmed by 1 base and the J gene end by 3 bases; junction bases not matched to a gene: 8. CDR3 sequence: CSARVRTGSFYEQYF. Here the CDR3 DNA reads TGCAGTGCTAGAGTAAGGACAGGGTCATTCTACGAGCAGTACTTC.

CDR3 in amino acids: CASRMGENIQYF. Here the CDR3 DNA reads TGTGCCAGCAGGATGGGGGAAAACATTCAGTACTTC. The chain employs TRBV28 and TRBJ2-4; D may match TRBD1 or TRBD2 (5 bases each). Per the germline V gene, CDR1 is MDHEN and CDR2 is SYDVKM. Trimming shortened V by 6 bases and J by 5 bases, and 8 bases separated the two germline ends. This CDR3 contains 12 residues.

This chain uses TRBV5-1 with TRBJ1-2; D call uncertain. This CDR3 comprises 13 residues. V was cut by 0 bases and J by 5 bases, with 8 bases left in between. The germline gives CDR1 SGHRS, CDR2 YFSETQ. The DNA of the CDR3 is TGCGCCAGCAGCTTGGACGGCCGATATGGCTACACCTTC. As protein: CASSLDGRYGYTF.

The rearrangement joins TRBV20-1 to TRBJ1-5; D may be TRBD1 (6 bases). This CDR3 is built from 12 residues. The V end was cut by 4 bases, the J end by 8 bases, with 12 bases between. Germline V gives CDR1 DFQATT, CDR2 SNEGSKA (reference sequence). Written as DNA, the CDR3 is TGCAGTGCTAAACAGGGTATGGAGCCCCAGCATTTT. Amino acids: CSAKQGMEPQHF.